This TCR beta chain was found in a study of T cell responses to AZD1222 COVID-19 vaccine. Assay: immunoSEQ multiplex PCR; the TCRdb copy retains only in-frame clones and omits some. The table has fewer than 150,000 clones, 93% seen once. The length of the CDR3 is 14 residues. The ends were cut back, 3 bases at V and 2 bases at J, with 10 bases in the middle. Germline V CDR1 and CDR2: LNHDA, SQIVND (reference sequence). The V and J genes are TRBV19 and TRBJ1-1; D remains unclear. The sequence derives from an adult in good health. Source: peripheral blood, taken on day 0 of AZD1222 vaccination. For the CDR3, the DNA is TGTGCCAGTAGTATGGGAGGATTTAACACTGAAGCTTTCTTT. This codes for CASSMGGFNTEAFF.